The TCR beta chain described here comes from a study of cytomegalovirus exposure and HLA in healthy donors. In regard to this clone: Its antigen is unidentified.

Researchers ran the PCR with 60 Vbeta and 13 Jbeta primers. The repertoire was sequenced with immunoSEQ multiplex PCR; TCRdb's copy has only in-frame clones and lacks some. The sample lists over 150,000 clones, roughly 79% occurring once. Study-wide points: The listing of 150 to 200 TCR beta chains classed them as cytomegalovirus-associated.

CDR3 length: 16 residues. J was trimmed by 5 bases and V by 7 bases; bases with no gene match: 10. Germline CDR1 reads WNHNN; CDR2 reads SYGVQD (reference sequence). The sequence came from a woman in her 50s in good health and CMV-seronegative. The rearrangement uses TRBV10-1 and TRBJ2-1; 11 bases agree with TRBD2. Sequencing was performed on PBMCs. CDR3: CASTLFLAGGNNEQFF. For the CDR3, the DNA is TGCGCCAGCACCCTTTTCCTAGCGGGGGGTAACAATGAGCAGTTCTTC.